These 25 T cell receptor beta chains share one sample of origin, sequenced in a study of blood T cell repertoires in COVID-19. Clones were sequenced by immunoSEQ multiplex PCR, and TCRdb holds only the in-frame ones, with some missing. The repertoire holds about 300,000 clones, with 87% as singletons. The sample taken for sequencing was peripheral blood. Source of these receptors: a man aged 18 to 29 with active or convalescent COVID-19.

The chain links TRBV7-2 to TRBJ1-6; D is unresolved. The germline CDR1 and CDR2 sequences are SGHTA and FQGNSA. CDR3 size: 15 residues. Trimming took 4 bases from V and 4 from J, leaving 11 bases between them. CDR3 nucleotide sequence: TGTGCCAGCAGCTCGACTGGTATTTATAATTCACCCCTCCACTTT. As protein: CASSSTGIYNSPLHF.

This clone has only one observation. This rearrangement joins TRBV25-1 to TRBJ2-1; 8 nucleotides line up with TRBD2. The V gene's germline CDR1 is MGHDK and CDR2 SYGVNS. Losses at the gene ends were 7 bases for V and 9 bases for J; bases not matched to a gene: 8. The CDR3 totals 13 residues. The CDR3 region has the DNA TGTGCCAGCAAGCAAGCGGGAGACGGTGAGCAGTTCTTC. Translation gives CASKQAGDGEQFF.

This clone has just one count. The chain links TRBV19 to TRBJ2-1, with 13 bases identical to TRBD2. Germline V CDR1 and CDR2: LNHDA, SQIVND (reference sequence). Trimming cost V 6 bases and J 7 bases; bases outside gene matches: 12. The CDR3 contains 17 residues. The CDR3 loop is CASSKTSGRASMNEQFF. The DNA for the CDR3 is TGTGCCAGTAGCAAAACTAGCGGGAGGGCCTCTATGAATGAGCAGTTCTTC.

The chain carries TRBV25-1 and TRBJ1-1; D possibly corresponds to TRBD1 (6 bases). Trimming removed 3 bases at V and 11 bases at J, with 13 bases between. The germline gives CDR1 MGHDK, CDR2 SYGVNS. The CDR3 is made up of 12 amino acids. Written as DNA, the CDR3 is TGTGCCAGCAGTGATCAGGGGCCCCGGGCTTTCTTT. Its translation: CASSDQGPRAFF.

The chain has TRBV5-1 and TRBJ2-3; 9 bases are a match to TRBD1. The CDR3 consists of 15 residues. Germline assignment: CDR1 SGHRS and CDR2 YFSETQ. J gave up 5 bases and V 4 bases, and 8 bases lay outside the gene matches. CDR3 coding DNA: TGCGCCAGCAGCGACCCGGGACAGGGACAAGATACGCAGTATTTT. It is translated as CASSDPGQGQDTQYF.

The chain recombines TRBV5-1 with TRBJ1-4, with 7 bases fitting TRBD1. From germline, CDR1 is SGHRS and CDR2 YFSETQ. CDR3 length: 15 residues. Unmatched junction bases numbered 7, after V lost 4 bases and J lost 4 bases. The CDR3 DNA sequence: TGCGCCAGCAGCGACCAGACAGGGAGTAATGAAAAACTGTTTTTT. This gives the protein CASSDQTGSNEKLFF.

This chain connects TRBV25-1 to TRBJ2-1, with D perhaps matching TRBD2 (6 bases). This CDR3 spans 16 amino acids. Germline lookup yields CDR1 MGHDK and CDR2 SYGVNS. The ends were cut back, 2 bases at V and 2 bases at J, with 13 bases in the middle. The CDR3 DNA is TGTGCCAGCAGTGAAGCTCCTTCGGGGGCCTACAATGAGCAGTTCTTC. This encodes CASSEAPSGAYNEQFF.

The gene calls are TRBV5-6 and TRBJ1-1; D might be TRBD1 (6 bases). The CDR3 is 12 amino acids. Looked up from germline, CDR1 is SGHDT and CDR2 is YYEEEE. Between the trimmed V and J ends, which lost 1 base and 6 bases, there was a span of 7 bases. DNA of the CDR3: TGTGCCAGCAGCTTGACAGGGTCTGAAGCTTTCTTT. Protein: CASSLTGSEAFF.

The J gene is TRBJ1-2, the V gene TRBV7-2; D gene uncertain. This CDR3 region has 15 residues. Trimming removed 5 bases at V and 0 bases at J, with 13 bases between. CDR1 is SGHTA, CDR2 FQGNSA, per germline. The CDR3 nucleotides are TGTGCCAGCAGCCCAAGCGGATTAACTAACTATGGCTACACCTTC. Translated, it gives CASSPSGLTNYGYTF.

The V call is TRBV7-9, the J call TRBJ1-4, with D tentatively TRBD1 (6 bases). V lost 5 bases to trimming and J lost 3 bases, with 13 bases between them. The CDR3 consists of 15 residues. Germline loops: CDR1 SEHNR, CDR2 FQNEAQ (reference sequence). The CDR3 loop reads CASSKLGQSNEKLFF. The CDR3, as DNA: TGTGCCAGCAGCAAACTCGGACAGTCTAATGAAAAACTGTTTTTT.

V and J are TRBV7-2 and TRBJ1-1; possibly TRBD1 for D (6 bases). In germline, CDR1 is SGHTA, CDR2 FQGNSA. The CDR3 extends over 13 amino acids. Trimming removed 6 bases from V and 3 bases from J, with 11 bases in between. The CDR3 sequence: CASRLYRDTEAFF. DNA of the CDR3: TGTGCCAGCAGGCTATACAGGGACACTGAAGCTTTCTTT.

This clone has a single count. The rearrangement uses TRBV28 and TRBJ1-4; unclear D gene. V gave up 3 bases and J gave up 5 bases, with 13 bases separating them. Germline CDR1 reads MDHEN; CDR2 reads SYDVKM. This CDR3 is 15 amino acids long. The CDR3 region has the DNA TGTGCCAGCAGTTTGGGTGGCAGCGAGAATGAAAAACTGTTTTTT. This encodes CASSLGGSENEKLFF.

The genes are TRBV7-9 and TRBJ1-5; the D gene is possibly TRBD1 (6 bases). Trimming cost V 4 bases and J 4 bases, with 14 bases left between them. The CDR3 length is 15 residues. Germline lookup yields CDR1 SEHNR and CDR2 FQNEAQ (reference sequence). This chain's CDR3 is CASSSGGGSNQPQHF. Here the CDR3 DNA reads TGTGCCAGCAGCTCCGGCGGGGGCTCGAATCAGCCCCAGCATTTT.

This clone was seen a few times. The chain recombines TRBV28 with TRBJ1-2; unclear D gene. V was trimmed by 2 bases and J by 7 bases, leaving 23 bases between them. The CDR3 length is 17 residues. Germline V gene data show CDR1 as MDHEN and CDR2 as SYDVKM. CDR3 in DNA: TGTGCCAGCAGTTTAAGGTCCGGCAGGCCTCTATCTTTTGGCTACACCTTC. Its protein is CASSLRSGRPLSFGYTF.

The genes are TRBV14 and TRBJ2-7; 9 bases fit TRBD1. From germline, CDR1 is SGHDN and CDR2 FVKESK. This CDR3 is 14 amino acids long. The ends lost 5 bases at V and 6 bases at J; junction bases unmatched: 8. The CDR3 is CASSVDRGIGEQYF. The DNA for the CDR3 is TGTGCCAGCAGCGTAGACAGGGGGATCGGCGAGCAGTACTTC.

The CDR3: CASSLLRQGGNNEQFF. The CDR3 DNA reads TGTGCCAGCAGTTTACTAAGACAGGGGGGAAACAATGAGCAGTTCTTC. V is TRBV28 and J is TRBJ2-1, with 9 nucleotides matching TRBD1. Unmatched junction bases numbered 7, after V lost 2 bases and J lost 5 bases. CDR1 and CDR2 (germline): MDHEN, SYDVKM. CDR3 length: 16 residues.

This chain links TRBV10-3 with TRBJ1-2, with D uncertain. CDR3 size: 14 residues. Germline lookup yields CDR1 ENHRY and CDR2 SYGVKD. V was pared by 5 bases and J by 4 bases, with 14 bases between. The CDR3 loop reads CAISTVFSPYGYTF. CDR3 nucleotide sequence: TGTGCCATCAGTACAGTTTTTTCACCCTATGGCTACACCTTC.

V gene TRBV11-2 combines with J gene TRBJ2-3; D possibly corresponds to TRBD1 (5 bases). The CDR3 is 15 amino acids. Germline CDR1 SGHAT, CDR2 FQNNGV. V was pared by 1 base and J by 2 bases, with 10 bases between. The CDR3 loop is CASSLGQDITDTQYF. The CDR3 DNA reads as TGTGCCAGCAGCTTAGGGCAGGACATCACAGATACGCAGTATTTT.

This chain uses TRBV27 with TRBJ1-2; TRBD1 is a possible D gene (5 bases). Looked up from germline, CDR1 is MNHEY and CDR2 is SMNVEV (reference sequence). V lost 2 bases, J lost 6 bases, and 19 bases lay in between. The CDR3 runs 16 residues. In DNA, the CDR3 is TGTGCCAGCAGTTTAAGCGTGCGGGGCCTGGGGAATGGCTACACCTTC. Its translation is CASSLSVRGLGNGYTF.

This rearrangement joins TRBV3-1 (or the pseudogene TRBV3-2) to TRBJ2-5; D remains unclear. The CDR3 is 14 amino acids. Germline V CDR1 and CDR2: LGHDT, YNNKEL (reference sequence). V gave up 0 bases and J gave up 2 bases, with 7 bases separating them. CDR3 nucleotide sequence: TGTGCCAGCAGCCAAGAAAGTACTCAAGAGACCCAGTACTTC. It is translated as CASSQESTQETQYF.

V usage is TRBV6-5 and J usage is TRBJ1-5, with 8 bases fitting TRBD1. The CDR3 is 15 amino acids. In germline, CDR1 is MNHEY, CDR2 SVGAGI. The junction had 5 bases not matched to a gene; V was cut back by 2 bases and J by 5 bases. The CDR3 region has the DNA TGTGCCAGCAGTTACACGACAGGGGCTGATCAGCCCCAGCATTTT. This gives the protein CASSYTTGADQPQHF.

V and J are TRBV28 and TRBJ1-1; tentatively, D is TRBD1 (5 bases). This CDR3 comprises 12 residues. The V gene's germline CDR1 is MDHEN and CDR2 SYDVKM. Here the CDR3 reads CIVGAGDTEAFF. The CDR3 nucleotides read TGTATAGTAGGGGCGGGGGACACTGAAGCTTTCTTT.

This clone has only one observation. This chain links TRBV6-5 with TRBJ1-1, with D hard to call. CDR3 length equals 13 residues. The V end was cut by 5 bases, the J end by 0 bases, with 7 bases between. CDR1 and CDR2 from the germline V gene are MNHEY and SVGAGI. The CDR3 loop reads CASSNTLNTEAFF. The CDR3 nucleotides read TGTGCCAGCAGTAATACACTGAACACTGAAGCTTTCTTT.

This clone has a handful of counts. CDR3 in DNA: TGTGCCAGCAGCTTCAAACTAGCGGGAGGTTCCTACGAGCAGTACTTC. Protein sequence: CASSFKLAGGSYEQYF. The chain recombines TRBV7-9 with TRBJ2-7; TRBD2 matches at 12 bases. The V and J ends lost 3 bases and 1 base, in that order; junction bases with no gene match: 4. Germline V gene lookup returns CDR1 SEHNR and CDR2 FQNEAQ (reference sequence). The CDR3 sequence is 16 residues long.

V and J are TRBV28 and TRBJ1-5, with 8 positions matching TRBD1. The length of the CDR3 is 14 residues. Trimming removed 4 bases from V and 11 bases from J; junction bases left unmatched: 10. Germline loops: CDR1 MDHEN, CDR2 SYDVKM. CDR3 in DNA: TGTGCCAGCAGTTCAGGGGGCCGAATCCCGGCCCAGCATTTT. Amino acids: CASSSGGRIPAQHF.